This T cell receptor (beta chain) was identified during a study of T cells in Graves' hyperthyroidism and ophthalmopathy. A patient was excluded if there was uncontrolled infection, other autoimmune disease, pregnancy or lactation. The CDR3 runs 19 residues. CDR1 is MGHRA and CDR2 is YSYEKL in the germline V gene. V was cut by 1 base and J by 0 bases, with 21 bases left in between. RNA transcripts gave rise to amplified TCR beta CDR3 regions. The primer set for the first-round RT-PCR of the TCR CDR3 was HTBI. MiXCR, applied by TCRdb to the multiplex PCR reads, yields one record per CDR3 protein. The profile shows a few hundred thousand distinct CDR3 sequences, more than 15% of them singletons.

Sequenced input: blood. This receptor was obtained from a middle-aged woman with Graves' ophthalmopathy. The gene calls are TRBV4-1 and TRBJ1-1, with D uncertain. This chain's CDR3 is CASSQGRPTGKHMNTEAFF. CDR3 nucleotides: TGCGCCAGCAGCCAAGGCCGTCCGACTGGGAAACACATGAACACTGAAGCTTTCTTT.